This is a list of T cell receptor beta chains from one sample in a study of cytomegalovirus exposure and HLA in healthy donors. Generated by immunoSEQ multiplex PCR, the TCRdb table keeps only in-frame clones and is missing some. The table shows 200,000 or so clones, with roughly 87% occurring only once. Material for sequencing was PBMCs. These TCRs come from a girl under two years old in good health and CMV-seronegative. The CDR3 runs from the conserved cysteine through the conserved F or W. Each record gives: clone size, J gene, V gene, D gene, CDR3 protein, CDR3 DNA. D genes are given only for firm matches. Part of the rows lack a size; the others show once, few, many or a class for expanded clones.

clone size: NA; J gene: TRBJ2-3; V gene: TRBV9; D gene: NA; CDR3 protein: CASSETGFSTDTQYF; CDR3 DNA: TGTGCCAGCAGCGAAACAGGGTTCAGCACAGATACGCAGTATTTT
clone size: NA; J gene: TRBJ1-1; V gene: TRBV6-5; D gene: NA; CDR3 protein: CASSSPGTTPNTEAFF; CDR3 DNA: TGTGCCAGCAGTTCTCCCGGGACTACGCCAAACACTGAAGCTTTCTTT
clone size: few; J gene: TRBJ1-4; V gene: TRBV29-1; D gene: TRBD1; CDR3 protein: CSVYRTGLNEKLFF; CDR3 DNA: TGCAGCGTCTATCGGACAGGCTTAAATGAAAAACTGTTTTTT
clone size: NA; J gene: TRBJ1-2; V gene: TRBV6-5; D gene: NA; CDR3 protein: CASSYRGVYGYTF; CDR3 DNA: TGTGCCAGCAGTTATCGGGGGGTCTATGGCTACACCTTC
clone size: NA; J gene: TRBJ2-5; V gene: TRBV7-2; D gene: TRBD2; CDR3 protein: CASSSRGSGRAGETQYF; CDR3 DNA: TGTGCCAGCAGCTCTCGGGGGAGCGGGAGGGCCGGGGAGACCCAGTACTTC
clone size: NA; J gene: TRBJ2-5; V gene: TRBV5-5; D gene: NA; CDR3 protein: CASSLDREKGRETQYF; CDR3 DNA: TGTGCCAGCAGCTTGGACCGGGAGAAGGGTAGGGAGACCCAGTACTTC
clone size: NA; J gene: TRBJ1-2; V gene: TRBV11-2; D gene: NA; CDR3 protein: CASSPQDNYGYTF; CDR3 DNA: TGTGCCAGCAGTCCACAGGATAACTATGGCTACACCTTC
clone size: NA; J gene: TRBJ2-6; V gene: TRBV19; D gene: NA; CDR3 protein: CASSIGTGWPGANVLTF; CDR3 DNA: TGTGCCAGTAGTATAGGCACAGGGTGGCCTGGGGCCAACGTCCTGACTTTC
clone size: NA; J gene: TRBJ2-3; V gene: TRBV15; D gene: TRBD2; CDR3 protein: CATSRFAGGSTDTQYF; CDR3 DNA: TGTGCCACCAGCAGATTTGCGGGAGGGAGTACAGATACGCAGTATTTT
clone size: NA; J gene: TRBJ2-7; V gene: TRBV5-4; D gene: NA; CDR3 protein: CASSLSPQGVGEQYF; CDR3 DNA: TGTGCCAGCAGCTTGTCCCCCCAGGGCGTTGGCGAGCAGTACTTC
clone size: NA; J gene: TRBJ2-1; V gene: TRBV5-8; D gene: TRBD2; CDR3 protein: CASSPDGLGGGPYNEQFF; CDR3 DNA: TGTGCCAGCAGCCCTGATGGTCTGGGCGGGGGACCTTACAATGAGCAGTTCTTC
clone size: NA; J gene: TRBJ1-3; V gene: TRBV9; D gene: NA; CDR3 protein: CASSVATGRNTIYF; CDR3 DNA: TGTGCCAGCAGCGTAGCAACAGGGCGCAACACCATATATTTT
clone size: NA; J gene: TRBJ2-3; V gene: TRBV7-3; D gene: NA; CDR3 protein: CASSGVGSTDTQYF; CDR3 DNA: TGTGCCAGCAGCGGAGTCGGGAGCACAGATACGCAGTATTTT
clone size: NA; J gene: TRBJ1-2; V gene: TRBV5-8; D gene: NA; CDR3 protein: CASSLYRTNYGYTF; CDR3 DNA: TGTGCCAGCAGCTTGTACAGGACAAACTATGGCTACACCTTC
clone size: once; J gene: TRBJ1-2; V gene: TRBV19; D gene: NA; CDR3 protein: CASSTFNRVDYGYTF; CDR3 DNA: TGTGCCAGTAGTACCTTCAACAGGGTCGACTATGGCTACACCTTC
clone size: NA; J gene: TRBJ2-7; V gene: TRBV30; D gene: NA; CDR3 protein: CAWARVREQYF; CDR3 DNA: TGTGCCTGGGCCAGGGTGAGAGAGCAGTACTTC
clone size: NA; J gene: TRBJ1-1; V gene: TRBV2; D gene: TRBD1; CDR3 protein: CASIQQGAGPNTEAFF; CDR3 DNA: TGTGCCAGCATCCAACAGGGGGCAGGTCCGAACACTGAAGCTTTCTTT
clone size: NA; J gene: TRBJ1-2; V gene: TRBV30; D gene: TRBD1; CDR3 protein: CGVARDSNYGYTF; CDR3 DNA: TGTGGAGTAGCCCGGGACAGTAACTATGGCTACACCTTC
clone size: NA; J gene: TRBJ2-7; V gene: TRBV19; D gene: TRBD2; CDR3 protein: CASSAGTSYEQYF; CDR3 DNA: TGTGCCAGTAGTGCCGGGACTAGCTACGAGCAGTACTTC
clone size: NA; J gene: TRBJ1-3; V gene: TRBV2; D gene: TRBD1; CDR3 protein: CASSVQGAGNTIYF; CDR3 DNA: TGTGCCAGCAGTGTTCAGGGGGCTGGAAACACCATATATTTT
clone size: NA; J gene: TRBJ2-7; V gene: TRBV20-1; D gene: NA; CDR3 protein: CSARRYEQYF; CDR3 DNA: TGCAGTGCTAGGAGGTACGAGCAGTACTTC
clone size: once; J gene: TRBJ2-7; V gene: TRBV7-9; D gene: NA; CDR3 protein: CASSSVHYEQYF; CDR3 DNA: TGTGCCAGCAGCTCGGTGCATTACGAGCAGTACTTC
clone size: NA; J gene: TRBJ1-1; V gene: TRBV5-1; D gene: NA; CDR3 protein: CASSSLPGLTEAFF; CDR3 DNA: TGCGCCAGCAGCTCCCTCCCGGGGTTGACTGAAGCTTTCTTT
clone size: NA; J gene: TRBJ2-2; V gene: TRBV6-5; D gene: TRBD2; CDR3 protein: CASSYSGLANTGELFF; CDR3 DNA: TGTGCCAGCAGTTACTCGGGACTAGCCAACACCGGGGAGCTGTTTTTT
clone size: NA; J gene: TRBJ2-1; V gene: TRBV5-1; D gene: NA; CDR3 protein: CASSFSGRGNEQFF; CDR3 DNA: TGCGCCAGCAGCTTCTCGGGGCGGGGCAATGAGCAGTTCTTC
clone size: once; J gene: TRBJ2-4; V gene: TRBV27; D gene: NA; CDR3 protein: CASSLGQGGFGKNIQYF; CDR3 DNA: TGTGCCAGCAGTTTGGGGCAGGGGGGATTCGGCAAAAACATTCAGTACTTC